Sequencing of this TCR beta chain was carried out in a study of OX40 agonist ivuxolimab in advanced cancers. Study-wide findings and caveats: Dose levels from 0.1 to 3.0 mg/kg saw CD4+ and CD8+ blood T cells expand clonally by week 6.

The CDR3 contains 15 residues. Trimming removed 1 base from V and 6 bases from J; junction bases left unmatched: 7. Germline assignment: CDR1 SGHVS and CDR2 FNYEAQ. The method was immunoSEQ multiplex PCR; TCRdb's version includes in-frame clones alone and lacks a portion of them. The table lists about 45,000 clones, 84% of them singletons, with over 14% in the top ten. About this clone: What it recognizes is unknown.

The TCR comes from an adult with an advanced solid tumor such as melanoma, head and neck, liver or kidney cancer. This material consisted of CD4+ or CD8+ T cells sorted from blood, taken in a trial of the OX40 agonist ivuxolimab. J is TRBJ2-7 and V is TRBV7-6; 9 nucleotides agree with TRBD2. CDR3 sequence (DNA): TGTGCCAGCAGCTTAGAGGGCGGGAGGGTACGCGAGCAGTACTTC. Translated: CASSLEGGRVREQYF.